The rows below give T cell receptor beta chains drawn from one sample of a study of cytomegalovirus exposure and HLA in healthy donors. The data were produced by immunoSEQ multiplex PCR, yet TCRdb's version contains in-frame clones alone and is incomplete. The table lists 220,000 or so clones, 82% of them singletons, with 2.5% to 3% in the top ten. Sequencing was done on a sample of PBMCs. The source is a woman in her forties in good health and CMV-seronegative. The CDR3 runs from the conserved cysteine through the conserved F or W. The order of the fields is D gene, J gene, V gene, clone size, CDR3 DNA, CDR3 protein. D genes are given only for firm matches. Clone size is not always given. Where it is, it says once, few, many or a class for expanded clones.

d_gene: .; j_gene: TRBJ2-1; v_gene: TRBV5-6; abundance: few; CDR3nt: TGTGCCAGCAGCTTGGGAGGGTCCTCCTACAATGAGCAGTTCTTC; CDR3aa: CASSLGGSSYNEQFF
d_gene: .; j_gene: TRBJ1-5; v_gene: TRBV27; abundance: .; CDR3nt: TGTGCCAGCAGCCCGGGGATTTTTGGGTCAAATCAGCCCCAGCATTTT; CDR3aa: CASSPGIFGSNQPQHF
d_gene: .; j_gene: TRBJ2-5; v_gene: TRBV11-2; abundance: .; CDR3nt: TGTGCCAGCAGCGTGGACAGCAAGACCCAGTACTTC; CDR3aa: CASSVDSKTQYF
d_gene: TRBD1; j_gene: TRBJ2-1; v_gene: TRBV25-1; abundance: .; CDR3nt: TGTGCCAGCAGAGGGTCCCCGGGACAGCTATACAATGAGCAGTTCTTC; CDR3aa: CASRGSPGQLYNEQFF
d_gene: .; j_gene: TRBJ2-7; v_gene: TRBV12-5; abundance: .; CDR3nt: TGTGCTAGTGGTTTGGTAATCGGGTTCCCTGAGCAGTACTTC; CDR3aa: CASGLVIGFPEQYF
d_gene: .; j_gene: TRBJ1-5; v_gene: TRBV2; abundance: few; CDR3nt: TGTGCCAGCTCCTGGGGAGTCCCGTCTCCCCAGCATTTT; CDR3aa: CASSWGVPSPQHF
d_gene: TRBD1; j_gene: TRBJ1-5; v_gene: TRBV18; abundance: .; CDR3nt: TGTGCCAGCTCACCCAACATATACAGGGGAAGGGATCAGCCCCAGCATTTT; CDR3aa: CASSPNIYRGRDQPQHF
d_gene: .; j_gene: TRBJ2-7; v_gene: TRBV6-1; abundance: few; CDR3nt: TGTGCCAGCAGCCTAGCGCAAGCCTACGAGCAGTACTTC; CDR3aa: CASSLAQAYEQYF
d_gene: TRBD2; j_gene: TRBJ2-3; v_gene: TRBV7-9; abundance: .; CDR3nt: TGTGCCAGCAGACCCTGGACTAGTGGTTACGATACGCAGTATTTT; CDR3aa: CASRPWTSGYDTQYF
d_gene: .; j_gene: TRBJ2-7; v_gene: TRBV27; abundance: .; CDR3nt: TGTGCCACCCTACCTTACGAGCAGTACTTC; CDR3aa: CATLPYEQYF
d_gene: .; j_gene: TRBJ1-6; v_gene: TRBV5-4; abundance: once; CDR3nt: TGTGCCAGCAGCTCGTGGACAGCTAATTCACCCCTCCACTTT; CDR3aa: CASSSWTANSPLHF
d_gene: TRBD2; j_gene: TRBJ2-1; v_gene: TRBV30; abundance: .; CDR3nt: TGTGCCTGGTCGGCGGGAGCAAACTACAATGAGCAGTTCTTC; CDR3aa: CAWSAGANYNEQFF
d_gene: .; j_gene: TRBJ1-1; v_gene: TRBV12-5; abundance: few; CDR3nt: TGTGCTAGTGGTTTGGGACAGAAGAACACTGAAGCTTTCTTT; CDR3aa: CASGLGQKNTEAFF
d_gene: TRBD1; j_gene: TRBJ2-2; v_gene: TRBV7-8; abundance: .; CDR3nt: TGTGCCAGCAGCCCTCAACAGGGGCCCGGGGAGCTGTTTTTT; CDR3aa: CASSPQQGPGELFF
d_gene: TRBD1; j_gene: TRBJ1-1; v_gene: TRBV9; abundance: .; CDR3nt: TGTGCCAGCAGCATAGGGACAGGGTCCAAAACTGAAGCTTTCTTT; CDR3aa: CASSIGTGSKTEAFF
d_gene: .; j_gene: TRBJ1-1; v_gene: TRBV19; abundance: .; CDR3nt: TGTGCCAGCAACTTCCTGAGGGTAGGGGGTGAAGCTTTCTTT; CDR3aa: CASNFLRVGGEAFF
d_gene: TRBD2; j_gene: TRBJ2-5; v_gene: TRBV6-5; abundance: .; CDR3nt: TGTGCCAGCAGGGGGTTGAGCGGGGGGAAAGAGACCCAGTACTTC; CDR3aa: CASRGLSGGKETQYF
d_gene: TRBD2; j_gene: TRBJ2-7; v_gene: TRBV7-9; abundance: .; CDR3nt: TGTGCCAGCAGCGGGGGGGTGGAGCAGTACTTC; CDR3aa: CASSGGVEQYF
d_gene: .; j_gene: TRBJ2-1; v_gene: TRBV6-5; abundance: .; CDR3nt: TGTGCCAGCCGGGGATACAATGAGCAGTTCTTC; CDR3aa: CASRGYNEQFF
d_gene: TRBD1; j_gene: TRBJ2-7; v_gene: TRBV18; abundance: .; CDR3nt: TGTGCCAGCTCAAGGGGGCATCTCGGCGAGCAGTACTTC; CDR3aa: CASSRGHLGEQYF
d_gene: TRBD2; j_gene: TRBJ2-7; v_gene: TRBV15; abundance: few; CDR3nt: TGTGCCACCAGCAGAGATCTTGGACTAGCTTACGAGCAGTACTTC; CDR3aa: CATSRDLGLAYEQYF
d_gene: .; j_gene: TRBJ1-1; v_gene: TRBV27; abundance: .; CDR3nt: TGTGCCAGCAGTTTGATTAGGGGGGGCCGGCCGGAAGCTTTCTTT; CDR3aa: CASSLIRGGRPEAFF
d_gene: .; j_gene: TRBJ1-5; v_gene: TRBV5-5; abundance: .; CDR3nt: TGTGCCAGCAGCTCACTTACAGGGAATCAGCCCCAGCATTTT; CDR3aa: CASSSLTGNQPQHF
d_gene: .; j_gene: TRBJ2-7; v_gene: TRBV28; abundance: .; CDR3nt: TGTGCCAGCGTCAGCTCCTACGAGCAGTACTTC; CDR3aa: CASVSSYEQYF
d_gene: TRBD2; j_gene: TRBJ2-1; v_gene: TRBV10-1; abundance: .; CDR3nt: TGCGCCAGCAGTCCAAGCGGGACCTATGGGAAGCAGTTCTTC; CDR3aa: CASSPSGTYGKQFF
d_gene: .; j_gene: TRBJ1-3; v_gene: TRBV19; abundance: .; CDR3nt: TGTGCCAGTACCCAGGACACCTACTCTGGAAACACCATATATTTT; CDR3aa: CASTQDTYSGNTIYF
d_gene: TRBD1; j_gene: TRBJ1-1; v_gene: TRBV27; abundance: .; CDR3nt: TGTGCCGTAAGGACAGGACGAAACACTGAAGCTTTCTTT; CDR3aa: CAVRTGRNTEAFF
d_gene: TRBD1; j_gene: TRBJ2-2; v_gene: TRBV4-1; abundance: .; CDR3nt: TGCGCCAGCAGCCAACAAACAGGGGGCGTATTCACCGGGGAGCTGTTTTTT; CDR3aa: CASSQQTGGVFTGELFF
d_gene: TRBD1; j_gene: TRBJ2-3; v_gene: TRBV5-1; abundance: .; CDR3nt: TGCGCCAGCAGCCGGACAGGGAGGATTGGCACAGATACGCAGTATTTT; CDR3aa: CASSRTGRIGTDTQYF
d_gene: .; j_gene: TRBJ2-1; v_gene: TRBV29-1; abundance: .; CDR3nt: TGCAGCGCCACCCACCGGACTTTGAGCTCCTACAATGAGCAGTTCTTC; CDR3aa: CSATHRTLSSYNEQFF
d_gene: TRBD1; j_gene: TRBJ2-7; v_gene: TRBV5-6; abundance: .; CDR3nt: TGTGCCAGCAGCTCCGGACAGGGGAGCAACGAGCAGTACTTC; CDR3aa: CASSSGQGSNEQYF
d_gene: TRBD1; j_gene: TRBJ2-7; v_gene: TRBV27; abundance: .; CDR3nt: TGTGCCAGCTGGACAGGCTACGAGCAGTACTTC; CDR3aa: CASWTGYEQYF
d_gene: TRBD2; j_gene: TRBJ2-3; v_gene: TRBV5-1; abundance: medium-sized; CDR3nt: TGCGCCAGCAGCTTCTCGCGGGGGAGGGCGTATTTT; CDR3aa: CASSFSRGRAYF
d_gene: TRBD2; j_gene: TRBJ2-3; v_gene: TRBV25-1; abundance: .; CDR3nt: TGTGCCAGCAGTGAATATGGGGGGAGGGCGCCAGATACGCAGTATTTT; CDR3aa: CASSEYGGRAPDTQYF
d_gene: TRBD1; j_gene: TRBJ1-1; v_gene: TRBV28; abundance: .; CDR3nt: TGTGCCAGCAGTTCCTCCGGGACAGGGGTTTCTGCTGAAGCTTTCTTT; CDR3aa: CASSSSGTGVSAEAFF
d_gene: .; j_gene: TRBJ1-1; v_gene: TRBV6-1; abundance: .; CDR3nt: TGTGCCAGCAGTGAAGCCGAACAGGGATGGACTGAAGCTTTCTTT; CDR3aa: CASSEAEQGWTEAFF
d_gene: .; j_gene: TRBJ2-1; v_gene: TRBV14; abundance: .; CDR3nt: TGTGCCAGCAGGGACGGTAGGAGGAATGAGCAGTTCTTC; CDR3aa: CASRDGRRNEQFF
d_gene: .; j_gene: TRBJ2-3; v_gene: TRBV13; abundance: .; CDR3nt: TGTGCCAGCAGCGCCACCAGACGGGGGTCTAGCACAGATACGCAGTATTTT; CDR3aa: CASSATRRGSSTDTQYF
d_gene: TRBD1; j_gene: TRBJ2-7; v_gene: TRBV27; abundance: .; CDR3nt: TGTGCCAGTGCGACAGGGGGCCAACACGAGCAGTACTTC; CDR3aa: CASATGGQHEQYF
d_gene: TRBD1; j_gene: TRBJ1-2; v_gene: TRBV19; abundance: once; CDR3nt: TGTGCCAGTAGTCCCCACAGGGGATCTAACTATGGCTACACCTTC; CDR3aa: CASSPHRGSNYGYTF
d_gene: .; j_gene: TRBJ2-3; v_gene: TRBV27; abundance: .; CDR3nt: TGTGCCACTCGGGTAAGGGATACGCAGTATTTT; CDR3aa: CATRVRDTQYF
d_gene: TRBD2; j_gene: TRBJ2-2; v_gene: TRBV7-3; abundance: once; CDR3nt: TGTGCCAGCAGCCGGACTAGCTTTGGCACCGGGGAGCTGTTTTTT; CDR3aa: CASSRTSFGTGELFF
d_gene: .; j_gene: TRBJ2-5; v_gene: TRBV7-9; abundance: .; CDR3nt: TGTGCCAGTAGCTCCCCCAACCAAGAGACCCAGTACTTC; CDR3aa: CASSSPNQETQYF
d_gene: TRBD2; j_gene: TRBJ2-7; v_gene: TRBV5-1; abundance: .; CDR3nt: TGTGCCAGCAGCCCCCGGACTAGCGGGAGCTACGAGCAGTACTTC; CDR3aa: CASSPRTSGSYEQYF
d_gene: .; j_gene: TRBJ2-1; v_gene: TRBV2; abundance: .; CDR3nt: TGTGCCAGCAAGAGTTTCGGAGTCGCCTACAATGAGCAGTTCTTC; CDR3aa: CASKSFGVAYNEQFF
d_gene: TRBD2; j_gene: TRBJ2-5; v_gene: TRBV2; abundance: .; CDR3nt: TGTGCCACCGGGGGGGCGTACCAAGAGACCCAGTACTTC; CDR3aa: CATGGAYQETQYF
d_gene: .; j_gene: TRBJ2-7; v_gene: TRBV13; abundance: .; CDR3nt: TGTGCCAGCAGCTACAGGGCTTGGCACGAGCAGTACTTC; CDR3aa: CASSYRAWHEQYF
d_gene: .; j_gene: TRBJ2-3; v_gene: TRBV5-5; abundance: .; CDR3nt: TGTGCCAGCAGCTTGGCCTCTAGCAGACTCACAGATACGCAGTATTTT; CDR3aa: CASSLASSRLTDTQYF
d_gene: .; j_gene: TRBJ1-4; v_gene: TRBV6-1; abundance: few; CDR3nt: TGTGCCAGCAGTGCTGGGAGTGTCGCAACTAATGAAAAACTGTTTTTT; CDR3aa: CASSAGSVATNEKLFF
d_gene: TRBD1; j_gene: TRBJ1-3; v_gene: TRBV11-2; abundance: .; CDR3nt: TGTGCCAGCAGCGACCGGGACAGGTTTCGTGGAAACACCATATATTTT; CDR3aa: CASSDRDRFRGNTIYF
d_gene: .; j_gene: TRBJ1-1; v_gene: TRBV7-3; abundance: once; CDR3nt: TGTGCCAGCAGCTTGGTCGGGGGTAGAAACACTGAAGCTTTCTTT; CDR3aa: CASSLVGGRNTEAFF
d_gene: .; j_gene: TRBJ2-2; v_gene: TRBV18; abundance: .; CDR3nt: TGTGCCAGTGACAGCAGCACCGGGGAGCTGTTTTTT; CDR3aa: CASDSSTGELFF
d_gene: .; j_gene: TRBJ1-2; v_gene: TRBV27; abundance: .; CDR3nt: TGTGCCAGCAGTTTAATTCCAGGGAGCTACACCTTC; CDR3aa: CASSLIPGSYTF
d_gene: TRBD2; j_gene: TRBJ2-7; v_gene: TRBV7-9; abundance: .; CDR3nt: TGTTCCACGATTTGGGGGGGGGAGCAGTACTTC; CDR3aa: CSTIWGGEQYF
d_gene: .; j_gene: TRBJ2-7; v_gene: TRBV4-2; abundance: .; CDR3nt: TGTGCCAGCAGCCAAGGCCGGTCCTACGAGCAGTACTTC; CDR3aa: CASSQGRSYEQYF
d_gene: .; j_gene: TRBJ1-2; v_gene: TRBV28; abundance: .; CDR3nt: TGTGCCAGCAGTTTGGTCCCGACGGGTGGCTACACCTTC; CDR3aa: CASSLVPTGGYTF
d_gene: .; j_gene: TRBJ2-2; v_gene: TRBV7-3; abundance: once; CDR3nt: TGTGCCAGCGGATCCGGGACACTTTTTCAAAACACCGGGGAGCTGTTTTTT; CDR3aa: CASGSGTLFQNTGELFF
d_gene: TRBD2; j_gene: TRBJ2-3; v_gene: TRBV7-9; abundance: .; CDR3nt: TGTGCCAGCAGCTTCGTACTAGCGGGAGGTACGCAGTATTTT; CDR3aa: CASSFVLAGGTQYF